This T cell receptor (beta chain) was observed in a study of control samples from healthy donors and cancer patients. The data were produced by immunoSEQ multiplex PCR, yet TCRdb's version contains in-frame clones alone and is incomplete. The table shows some 13,000 clones, with about 75% occurring only once. Only a few counts were recorded for this clone. The clonotype was recovered from a male donor with melanoma. The sample comprised formalin-fixed, paraffin-embedded tissue.

The CDR3 spells CATSTTGGGTDTQYF. Written as DNA, the CDR3 is TGTGCCACCAGTACGACCGGGGGTGGCACAGATACGCAGTATTTT. V gene TRBV24-1 combines with J gene TRBJ2-3, with TRBD2 as a possible D gene (6 bases). Germline CDR1 is KGHDR and CDR2 is SFDVKD. The ends were cut back, 6 bases at V and 1 base at J, with 13 bases in the middle. This CDR3 contains 15 residues.